A single sample gave rise to the 9 T cell receptor beta chains below, sequenced in a study of beta chain features in type 1 diabetes. Study results and limitations: Shorter TCRB CDR3s, moderately but significantly so, were found in Type 1 diabetes patients in all four CD4+ subsets.

Antigen specificity for these receptors is unknown. What was sequenced were expressed TCRB transcripts, since all of the isolated RNA had been reverse transcribed. Clones were sequenced by immunoSEQ multiplex PCR, and TCRdb holds only the in-frame ones, with some missing. The table records about 710,000 clones, 11% to 15% of them present only once. Sequencing was done on a sample of naive CD4+ T cells from blood. The receptor set was obtained from a man between 18 and 29 years old with type 1 diabetes.

This clone was detected a few times. The chain carries TRBV7-9 and TRBJ1-2; possible D gene TRBD1, 5 bases. V was clipped by 5 bases and J by 3 bases, with 16 bases between them. CDR1 and CDR2 from the germline V gene are SEHNR and FQNEAQ (reference sequence). CDR3 length equals 15 residues. CDR3 sequence reads: CASSPWGGEDYGYTF. In nucleotides, the CDR3 is TGTGCCAGCAGCCCCTGGGGGGGAGAGGACTATGGCTACACCTTC.

The chain carries TRBV15 and TRBJ2-7; weak D call: TRBD1 (6 bases). The germline V and J ends were trimmed by 0 bases and 5 bases, with 17 bases remaining between them. Germline V gene data show CDR1 as LNHNV and CDR2 as YYDKDF (reference sequence). The CDR3 runs 16 residues. The CDR3 nucleotides read TGTGCCACCAGCAGAGAGAGGGACACAGGGATACACGAGCAGTACTTC. Translation gives CATSRERDTGIHEQYF.

The chain combines TRBV29-1 with TRBJ2-7, with TRBD1 as a possible D gene (5 bases). CDR3 length equals 13 residues. V was cut by 4 bases and J by 2 bases, with 12 bases left in between. CDR1 is SQVTM and CDR2 is ANQGSEA in the germline V gene. This CDR3 reads CSVVNAGTYEQYF. CDR3 in DNA: TGCAGCGTTGTTAATGCAGGGACCTACGAGCAGTACTTC.

The V gene is TRBV5-1, the J gene TRBJ1-1; D is possibly TRBD1 (6 bases). CDR3 length: 14 amino acids. Per the germline V gene, CDR1 is SGHRS and CDR2 is YFSETQ. V was shortened by 3 bases and J by 0 bases, with 9 bases between the two germline ends. CDR3 residues: CASSSDRMNTEAFF. The CDR3 DNA reads as TGCGCCAGCAGCTCGGACAGAATGAACACTGAAGCTTTCTTT. The entire variable domain, with the rest obtained from reference TRBV5-1 and TRBJ1-1, is as follows: KAGVTQTPRYLIKTRGQQVTLSCSPISGHRSVSWYQQTPGQGLQFLFEYFSETQRNKGNFPGRFSGRQFSNSRSEMNVSTLELGDSALYLCASSSDRMNTEAFFGQGTRLTVV.

This clone has just a few counts. One end of the junction varies from germline; a read error may be responsible. J is TRBJ2-7 and V is TRBV14; unclear D gene. CDR1 SGHDN and CDR2 FVKESK come from the germline V gene. The CDR3 extends over 14 amino acids. CDR3 DNA sequence: TGTGCCAGCAGCCAAGTAGGGCCCCGTGTCAGGCCCTATTTC. This gives the protein CASSQVGPRVRPYF.

This clone was seen a handful of times. The chain links TRBV28 to TRBJ2-7; 7 positions agree with TRBD1. The V segment lost 5 bases and the J segment 7 bases; nucleotides outside the gene matches: 17. The CDR3 loop spans 16 amino acids. The germline V gene encodes CDR1 MDHEN and CDR2 SYDVKM. DNA for the CDR3: TGTGCCAGCAGTCCATTCCGGGACAGCCAACGACGAGAGCAGTACTTC. Translated: CASSPFRDSQRREQYF.

This chain connects TRBV30 to TRBJ1-1; maybe TRBD1 (5 bases). CDR1 GTSNPN and CDR2 SVGIG come from the germline V gene (reference sequence). V was cut by 5 bases and J by 8 bases, with 18 bases left in between. This CDR3 is 13 amino acids long. CDR3 residues: CAWSSRTRDEAFF. The CDR3 DNA follows: TGTGCCTGGTCCTCCCGCACCCGGGACGAAGCTTTCTTT.

The chain joins TRBV5-6 to TRBJ1-5; tentatively, D is TRBD1 (5 bases). V lost 2 bases and J lost 2, with 14 bases in between. CDR1 is SGHDT, CDR2 YYEEEE, per germline. The CDR3 contains 16 residues. CDR3 nucleotide sequence: TGTGCCAGCAGCTTTAAGCCAGGGAGGGGCAATCAGCCCCAGCATTTT. The encoded protein is CASSFKPGRGNQPQHF.

The gene calls are TRBV2 and TRBJ2-2; D ambiguous. V lost 5 bases, J lost 4 bases, and 11 bases lay in between. CDR1 is SNHLY, CDR2 FYNNEI, per germline. This CDR3 spans 14 amino acids. CDR3 DNA: TGTGCCAGCAGTCGCCCCAGCTCCACCGGGGAGCTGTTTTTT. Encoded protein: CASSRPSSTGELFF.